Below are 6 T cell receptor beta chains sequenced from a single sample in a study of blood T cells in healthy people across ages. A J-beta primer mix and a sample-barcoded 5' primer were used in a second PCR of about 7 to 12 cycles. Each CDR3 protein is one row after TCRdb ran MiXCR on the 5' RACE reads. The sample contains fewer than 2,000,000 distinct CDR3 sequences, about 32% of which appear only once. Sequenced input: blood. These receptors all come from a woman between 25 and 40 years old in good health.

The J gene is TRBJ1-5, the V gene TRBV3-1; no clear D gene. This CDR3 is 15 amino acids long. Per the germline V gene, CDR1 is LGHDT and CDR2 is YNNKEL (reference sequence). The V and J ends lost 2 bases and 2 bases respectively, with 10 bases between them. Written as DNA, the CDR3 is TGTGCCAGCAGCCAAAACGACCGGGGCAATCAGCCCCAGCATTTT. This gives the protein CASSQNDRGNQPQHF.

This chain links TRBV4-1 with TRBJ2-1, with D perhaps TRBD2 (6 bases). Germline CDR1 reads MGHRA; CDR2 reads YSYEKL. Between the trimmed V and J ends, which lost 5 bases and 6 bases, there was a span of 14 bases. The CDR3 has 14 amino acids. The CDR3 DNA is TGCGCCAGCAGCTCTATAAGGCGGGGCAATGAGCAGTTCTTC. Translation gives CASSSIRRGNEQFF.

The chain is built from TRBV30 and TRBJ1-2; D uncertain. This CDR3 contains 14 residues. Germline-derived CDR1 and CDR2 are GTSNPN and SVGIG (reference sequence). V lost 3 bases, J lost 4 bases, and 15 bases lay in between. The CDR3 DNA sequence: TGTGCCTGGAGGGAGCCGGGATCGGTCTATGGCTACACCTTC. This translates into CAWREPGSVYGYTF.

This clonotype was seen just once. The chain uses TRBV15 and TRBJ2-4; 7 bases match TRBD2. Trimming at V came to 0 bases and at J to 3 bases, leaving 8 bases not matched to a gene. CDR3 length equals 17 residues. Germline CDR1 LNHNV, CDR2 YYDKDF (reference sequence). The CDR3 sequence is CATSRDSGGGLKNIQYF. CDR3 nucleotides: TGTGCCACCAGCAGAGATAGTGGGGGGGGTCTCAAAAACATTCAGTACTTC.

The V and J genes are TRBV5-1 and TRBJ1-6; 8 nucleotides agree with TRBD1. The CDR3 length is 15 residues. Germline V gene lookup returns CDR1 SGHRS and CDR2 YFSETQ. With V trimmed by 4 bases and J by 5 bases, 5 bases remained unmatched. The CDR3 spells CASSGQGLDNSPLHF. CDR3 bases: TGCGCCAGCAGCGGACAGGGACTGGATAATTCACCCCTCCACTTT. The full variable domain, rest sourced from reference TRBV5-1 and TRBJ1-6, is KAGVTQTPRYLIKTRGQQVTLSCSPISGHRSVSWYQQTPGQGLQFLFEYFSETQRNKGNFPGRFSGRQFSNSRSEMNVSTLELGDSALYLCASSGQGLDNSPLHFGNGTRLTVT.

The rearrangement links TRBV5-1 to TRBJ2-1, with 7 nucleotides matching TRBD1. CDR3 length: 14 residues. Germline V gene sequence: CDR1 SGHRS, CDR2 YFSETQ. Trimming took 6 bases from V and 4 from J; bases not matched to a gene: 7. The CDR3 DNA is TGCGCCAGCATCCCCGACAGGGATTACAATGAGCAGTTCTTC. This encodes CASIPDRDYNEQFF. Full variable domain (outside the CDR3, taken from reference TRBV5-1 and TRBJ2-1): KAGVTQTPRYLIKTRGQQVTLSCSPISGHRSVSWYQQTPGQGLQFLFEYFSETQRNKGNFPGRFSGRQFSNSRSEMNVSTLELGDSALYLCASIPDRDYNEQFFGPGTRLTVL.